A single sample is the source of the 11 T cell receptor beta chains below, sequenced in a study of human T cells and chemical hapten exposure. TCRdb ran MiXCR on the RACE reads and lists one entry per CDR3 protein. The repertoire holds tens of thousands of distinct CDR3 sequences, with 12% to 15% as singletons. Time point described: pre-sensitization, week 0. Treatment in this sample: therapeutic diphenylcyclopropenone sensitization with weekly scalp DPC. The specimen comprised whole blood, sampled in connection with sensitization to the hapten diphenylcyclopropenone (DPC). The source is a woman between 45 and 60 years old with alopecia areata. Some clones in this sample may be carry-over from other donors' samples.

V and J are TRBV7-2 and TRBJ2-7; no definite D call. Germline V CDR1 and CDR2: SGHTA, FQGNSA. The CDR3 sequence is 15 residues long. The ends were cut back, 1 base at V and 6 bases at J, with 16 bases in the middle. DNA for the CDR3: TGTGCCAGCAGCTTAGAGCTTGGCGGAGTAAGCGAGCAGTACTTC. Translated, it gives CASSLELGGVSEQYF. The entire variable domain, with the rest obtained from reference TRBV7-2 and TRBJ2-7, is as follows: GAGVSQSPSNKVTEKGKDVELRCDPISGHTALYWYRQSLGQGLEFLIYFQGNSAPDKSGLPSDRFSAERTGGSVSTLTIQRTQQEDSAVYLCASSLELGGVSEQYFGPGTRLTVT.

In its sample, this clonotype was seen a few times. CDR3 coding DNA: TGTGCCAGCAGTTCAGGGGCGGGAGCTAACTATGGCTACACCTTC. It is translated as CASSSGAGANYGYTF. The V call is TRBV6-5, the J call TRBJ1-2; weak D call: TRBD1 (6 bases). CDR1 is MNHEY and CDR2 is SVGAGI in the germline V gene. The CDR3 totals 15 residues. The V and J ends lost 4 bases and 0 bases respectively, with 12 bases between them.

This clonotype was seen a handful of times. The chain carries TRBV21-1 and TRBJ2-7; TRBD1 is taken as the D call from the table, unchecked against the DNA. TRBV21-1 has pseudogene status. The CDR3 spans 18 residues. The CDR3 here is CASSKLPGNPRRSYEQYF. DNA of the CDR3: TGTGCCAGCAGCAAACTTCCCGGGAATCCACGCCGGTCCTACGAGCAGTACTTC.

This clonotype occurred a few times. This chain links TRBV9 with TRBJ1-3; no definite D call. Looked up from germline, CDR1 is SGDLS and CDR2 is YYNGEE. The CDR3 length is 16 residues. The germline V and J ends were trimmed by 1 base and 0 bases, with 11 bases remaining between them. The CDR3 protein is CASSVTWGDSGNTIYF. The CDR3 DNA follows: TGTGCCAGCAGCGTAACGTGGGGAGACTCTGGAAACACCATATATTTT.

In its sample, this clonotype was seen a few times. The V and J genes are TRBV18 and TRBJ1-6, with unresolved D. V was clipped by 6 bases and J by 6 bases, with 18 bases between them. The germline V gene has CDR1 KGHSH and CDR2 LQKENI. The CDR3 has 16 amino acids. DNA of the CDR3: TGTGCCAGCTCCCCGGCGCGTGGTGAAGCTAATTCACCCCTCCACTTT. Translated, it gives CASSPARGEANSPLHF.

V gene TRBV9 combines with J gene TRBJ2-7; D uncertain. The germline V gene has CDR1 SGDLS and CDR2 YYNGEE. The CDR3 length is 14 residues. V was trimmed by 1 base and J by 4 bases, leaving 12 bases between them. CDR3 in DNA: TGTGCCAGCAGCGTACGGTTCGAGACGTACGAGCAGTACTTC. Amino acids: CASSVRFETYEQYF.

This clonotype turned up a few times. V gene TRBV29-1 combines with J gene TRBJ2-3; D is unresolved. With 1 base removed from V and 5 bases from J, the gap between germline ends came to 4 bases. From germline, CDR1 is SQVTM and CDR2 ANQGSEA. This CDR3 contains 11 residues. CDR3 nucleotide sequence: TGCAGCGTTGAAGTTCTAGATACGCAGTATTTT. This gives the protein CSVEVLDTQYF.

This clonotype was found a few times. The chain is built from TRBV28 and TRBJ2-2, with D perhaps given as TRBD1 or TRBD2 (5 bases each). CDR1 and CDR2 (germline): MDHEN, SYDVKM. Deletions cut 8 bases from V and 0 bases from J, with 10 bases between. The CDR3 extends over 14 amino acids. The CDR3: CASRGRPNTGELFF. The CDR3 DNA is TGTGCCAGCCGGGGACGGCCGAACACCGGGGAGCTGTTTTTT.

This clonotype was counted ten times or more. The chain links TRBV19 to TRBJ2-2; TRBD1 agrees at 7 bases. The germline CDR1 and CDR2 sequences are LNHDA and SQIVND (reference sequence). V lost 6 bases, J lost 6 bases, and 10 bases stayed unmatched. The CDR3 has 15 amino acids. The CDR3 is CASRGQASIPGELFF. The CDR3 bases are TGTGCCAGTAGAGGACAGGCCTCGATTCCCGGGGAGCTGTTTTTT.

The chain links TRBV7-8 to TRBJ2-3; D unclear. Trimming took off 3 bases at V and 5 bases at J, with 24 bases between the two ends. CDR3 length: 18 amino acids. Germline values: CDR1 SGHVS, CDR2 FQNEAQ. This CDR3 reads CASSFIDPGSPLLDTQYF. The CDR3 bases are TGTGCCAGCAGCTTTATCGACCCTGGAAGCCCTCTGCTAGATACGCAGTATTTT. Supplemented by reference TRBV7-8 and TRBJ2-3, the full variable domain reads GAGVSQSPRYKVAKRGQDVALRCDPISGHVSLFWYQQALGQGPEFLTYFQNEAQLDKSGLPSDRFFAERPEGSVSTLKIQRTQQEDSAVYLCASSFIDPGSPLLDTQYFGPGTRLTVL.

This clonotype was seen a few times. The J gene is TRBJ2-4, the V gene TRBV20-1; 8 bases line up with TRBD1. The CDR3 loop spans 15 amino acids. With V trimmed by 0 bases and J by 3 bases, 4 bases remained unmatched. The germline CDR1 and CDR2 sequences are DFQATT and SNEGSKA (reference sequence). The CDR3, as DNA: TGCAGTGCTAGAGATCCGGGACAGGACAAAAACATTCAGTACTTC. This sequence encodes CSARDPGQDKNIQYF.